This TCR beta chain was captured in a study of cytomegalovirus exposure and HLA in healthy donors. Germline V lookup: CDR1 LNHDA, CDR2 SQIVND (reference sequence). V trimming: 6 bases; J trimming: 3 bases; junction bases outside the gene matches: 3. The CDR3 length is 14 residues. The study ran its PCR with 60 Vbeta and 13 Jbeta primers. Sequencing used immunoSEQ multiplex PCR; TCRdb keeps in-frame clones, though not all of them. Its table records tens of thousands of clones. The sequence derives from a middle-aged woman in good health and CMV-seronegative. Input material: PBMCs. The J gene is TRBJ2-2, the V gene TRBV19, with 8 bases that match TRBD1. DNA of the CDR3: TGTGCCAGTAGGCTACAGGGGGACACCGGGGAGCTGTTTTTT. This gives the protein CASRLQGDTGELFF. Full variable domain (rest looked up from reference TRBV19 and TRBJ2-2): DGGITQSPKYLFRKEGQNVTLSCEQNLNHDAMYWYRQDPGQGLRLIYYSQIVNDFQKGDIAEGYSVSREKKESFPLTVTSAQKNPTAFYLCASRLQGDTGELFFGEGSRLTVL.